The T cell receptor beta chain described here comes from a study of OX40 agonist ivuxolimab in advanced cancers. CDR3 length equals 13 residues. V was clipped by 5 bases and J by 10 bases, with 15 bases between them. Germline values: CDR1 LNHDA, CDR2 SQIVND (reference sequence). Sequenced by immunoSEQ multiplex PCR; TCRdb stores in-frame clones only, minus some. Seen here are 99,000 or so clones, roughly 94% observed once, and the top ten hold about 0.19%. Specimen: CD4+ or CD8+ T cells sorted from blood, collected in a trial of the OX40 agonist ivuxolimab. This chain joins TRBV19 and TRBJ2-1; D unclear. The TCR was taken from an adult with an advanced solid tumor such as melanoma, head and neck, liver or kidney cancer. The CDR3 spells CASSALGQDEQFF. The CDR3 DNA reads as TGTGCCAGTAGTGCCCTCGGGCAGGACGAGCAGTTCTTC.